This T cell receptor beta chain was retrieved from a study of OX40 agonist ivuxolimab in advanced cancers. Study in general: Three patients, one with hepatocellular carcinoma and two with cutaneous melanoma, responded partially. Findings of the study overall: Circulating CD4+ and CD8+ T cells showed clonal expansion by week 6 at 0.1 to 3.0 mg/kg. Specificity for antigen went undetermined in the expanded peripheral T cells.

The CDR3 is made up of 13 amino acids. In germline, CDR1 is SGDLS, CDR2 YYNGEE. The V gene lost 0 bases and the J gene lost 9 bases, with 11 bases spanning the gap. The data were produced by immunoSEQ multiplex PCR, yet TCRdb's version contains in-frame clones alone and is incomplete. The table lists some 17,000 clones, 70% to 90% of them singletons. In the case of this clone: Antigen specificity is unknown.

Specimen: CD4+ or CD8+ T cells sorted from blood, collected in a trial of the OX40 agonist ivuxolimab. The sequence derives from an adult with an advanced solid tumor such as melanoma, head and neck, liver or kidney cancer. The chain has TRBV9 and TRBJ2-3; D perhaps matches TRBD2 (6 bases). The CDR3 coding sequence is TGTGCCAGCAGCGTAGCCCTGGGAGGAACGCAGTATTTT. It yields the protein CASSVALGGTQYF.